This TCR beta chain stems from a study of cytomegalovirus exposure and HLA in healthy donors. Whole-study results and caveats: The authors judged a highly shared variant cluster likely a sequencing artifact.

Researchers ran the PCR with 60 Vbeta and 13 Jbeta primers. The method was immunoSEQ multiplex PCR; TCRdb's version includes in-frame clones alone and lacks a portion of them. The profile shows about 190,000 clones, approximately 88% of them singletons. To note about this clone: Its antigen is not known.

The clonotype was recovered from a boy aged 2 to 10 in good health and CMV-seronegative. Sample: PBMCs.

The CDR3 reads CASSAGPGQGTDTQYF. In DNA, the CDR3 is TGTGCCAGCAGCGCAGGCCCGGGACAGGGCACAGATACGCAGTATTTT. The J gene is TRBJ2-3, the V gene TRBV9; 8 nucleotides match TRBD1. The CDR3 extends over 16 amino acids. Germline V gives CDR1 SGDLS, CDR2 YYNGEE. Unmatched junction bases numbered 7, after V lost 3 bases and J lost 1 base.